This record looks at one TCR beta chain sequence and its context. Its antigen remains unidentified. MiXCR, applied by TCRdb to the 5' RACE reads, yields one record per CDR3 protein. The data contain around 280,000 distinct CDR3 sequences, 20% of them singletons. This sample is drawn from a study of CD8 T cells in ankylosing spondylitis. Regarding the study as a whole: Peripheral blood held disease-linked clones only at relatively low frequency, and these were CD8+. Ankylosing spondylitis blood appeared to carry a characteristic TCR beta motif of 7 or 8 highly homologous variants. Reports say disease-linked clones showed up significantly more in matched ankylosing spondylitis synovial fluid. Certain motif variants had earlier been reported in reactive arthritis synovial fluid and blood.

CDR1 MNHNS and CDR2 SASEGT come from the germline V gene. The length of the CDR3 is 15 residues. Trimming cost V 6 bases and J 2 bases, with 14 bases left between them. The specimen was blood, either unsorted or a sorted T cell fraction (not recorded which). The chain uses TRBV6-1 and TRBJ2-1; D may be TRBD2 (7 bases). The sequence was collected from a male donor with ankylosing spondylitis or in good health (not recorded which). The DNA for the CDR3 is TGTGCCAGCAGGGACTACGGGGGGCCCTACAATGAGCAGTTCTTC. Amino acids: CASRDYGGPYNEQFF.